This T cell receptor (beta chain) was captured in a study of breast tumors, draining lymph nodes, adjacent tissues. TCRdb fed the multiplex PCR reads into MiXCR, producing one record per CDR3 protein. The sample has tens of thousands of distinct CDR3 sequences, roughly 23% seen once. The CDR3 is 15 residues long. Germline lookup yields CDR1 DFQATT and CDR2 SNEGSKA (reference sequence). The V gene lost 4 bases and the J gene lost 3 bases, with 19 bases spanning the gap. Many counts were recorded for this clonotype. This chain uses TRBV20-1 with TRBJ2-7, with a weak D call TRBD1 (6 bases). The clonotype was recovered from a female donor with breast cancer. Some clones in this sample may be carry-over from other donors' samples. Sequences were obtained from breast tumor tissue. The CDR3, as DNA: TGCAGTGCTAATTTGCCCGGGACATCGATCTACGAGCAGTACTTC. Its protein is CSANLPGTSIYEQYF.